This TCR beta chain was identified during a study of T cell changes during pregnancy in multiple sclerosis. This clone occurred once. The V gene end was trimmed by 5 bases and the J gene end by 3 bases; junction bases not matched to a gene: 3. The CDR3 sequence is 15 residues long. Germline CDR1 SGHAT, CDR2 FQNNGV. The table came from immunoSEQ multiplex PCR; TCRdb's copy has only in-frame clones and leaves some out. The sample lists about 67,000 clones, about 90% seen once, with more than 1.1% in the top ten. V gene TRBV11-2 combines with J gene TRBJ2-3; TRBD2 matches at 12 bases. The clonotype originates from a female donor with multiple sclerosis, enrolled in a pregnancy study. Sequenced here: peripheral blood, sampled after pregnancy. The CDR3 region has the DNA TGTGCCAGCAGCGGGGGGACTAGCGGGACAGATACGCAGTATTTT. Translated, it gives CASSGGTSGTDTQYF.